This TCR beta chain was recorded in a study of tumor and adjacent non-tumor tissue in lung cancer. The library came from three nested PCR rounds adapted from ARM-PCR protocols. Each CDR3 protein gets one entry after TCRdb re-called the multiplex PCR reads with MiXCR. The sample holds over 80,000 distinct CDR3 sequences, under 80% seen once. As for this clonotype: The junction departs from germline at one end; a sequencing error may be responsible.

This sample's RNA came from whole unsorted tissue. More than 3 cm separated this lung sample from the edge of the tumor. The CDR3 runs to 15 residues. Looked up from germline, CDR1 is MNHNS and CDR2 is SASEGT. The chain couples TRBV6-1 to TRBJ1-5; the match to TRBD1 covers 7 bases. The source of this sequence is a woman aged 45-59 years with non-small cell lung cancer. The sequenced sample was distant non-tumor lung tissue. In DNA, the CDR3 is TGTGTCAGCATTATACGCTGGGACAGTCGTCAGCCCCAGCATTTT. This translates into CVSIIRWDSRQPQHF.